The 29 T cell receptor beta chains below come from one sample, sequenced in a study of OX40 agonist ivuxolimab in advanced cancers. Data came from immunoSEQ multiplex PCR; TCRdb stores just in-frame clones and leaves some out. The repertoire holds 60,000 to 85,000 clones, with roughly 90% as singletons. The starting material was CD4+ or CD8+ T cells sorted from blood, obtained in a trial of the OX40 agonist ivuxolimab. The receptors were sampled from an adult with an advanced solid tumor such as melanoma, head and neck, liver or kidney cancer.

The gene calls are TRBV6-5 and TRBJ2-2; either TRBD1 or TRBD2 may supply D (6 bases each). The germline CDR1 and CDR2 sequences are MNHEY and SVGAGI. Trimming cost V 6 bases and J 7 bases, with 18 bases left between them. CDR3 length equals 15 residues. CDR3 in amino acids: CASRFHREADGELFF. The CDR3 DNA follows: TGTGCCAGCAGATTCCACAGGGAGGCGGACGGGGAGCTGTTTTTT.

This clone has only one observation. The genes are TRBV7-2 and TRBJ2-7; possibly TRBD2 for D (5 bases). This CDR3 comprises 14 residues. Germline lookup yields CDR1 SGHTA and CDR2 FQGNSA. Trimming stripped 5 bases from V and 6 bases from J, with 17 bases between. Here the CDR3 reads CASSQETLGLEQYF. The CDR3 DNA reads as TGTGCCAGCAGCCAAGAAACACTAGGACTCGAGCAGTACTTC.

The chain has TRBV6-6 and TRBJ2-1; TRBD2 matches at 8 bases. The V gene end was trimmed by 4 bases and the J gene end by 3 bases; junction bases not matched to a gene: 5. Germline V gives CDR1 MNHNY, CDR2 SVGAGI (reference sequence). CDR3 size: 15 residues. The CDR3 sequence: CASSLGLAGYNEQFF. The CDR3 bases are TGTGCCAGCAGTTTAGGGCTAGCGGGCTACAATGAGCAGTTCTTC.

The rearrangement joins TRBV2 to TRBJ2-1, with 12 bases that match TRBD2. Germline V gives CDR1 SNHLY, CDR2 FYNNEI. The CDR3 consists of 17 residues. The J segment lost 5 bases and the V segment lost 5 bases, leaving 10 bases of the junction unmatched. CDR3 in DNA: TGTGCCAGCAGTCTACTAGCGGGAGGTTCTGGCAACAATGAGCAGTTCTTC. Amino acid sequence: CASSLLAGGSGNNEQFF.

The chain carries TRBV6-6 and TRBJ2-3; D ambiguous. Germline CDR1 is MNHNY and CDR2 is SVGAGI (reference sequence). V lost 2 bases and J lost 0, with 9 bases in between. The CDR3 has 15 residues. The CDR3 bases are TGTGCCAGCAGTTACGGGGAAGTAAGCACAGATACGCAGTATTTT. Protein: CASSYGEVSTDTQYF.

A single count supports this clone. The chain has TRBV27 and TRBJ2-4, with TRBD1 matching over 7 bases. J gave up 1 base and V 5 bases, and 5 bases lay outside the gene matches. CDR1 is MNHEY, CDR2 SMNVEV, per germline (reference sequence). This CDR3 comprises 15 residues. The chain's CDR3 is CASSRTGSAKNIQYF. CDR3 DNA: TGTGCCAGCAGTCGGACAGGTTCTGCCAAAAACATTCAGTACTTC.

The rearrangement joins TRBV2 to TRBJ2-7, with D perhaps matching TRBD1 (6 bases). V gave up 7 bases and J gave up 0 bases, with 16 bases separating them. The V gene's germline CDR1 is SNHLY and CDR2 FYNNEI. This CDR3 region has 15 residues. The CDR3 nucleotides read TGTGCCAGCACCCAGACCGGGACATTCTCCTACGAGCAGTACTTC. It encodes CASTQTGTFSYEQYF. The full variable domain, with the rest looked up from reference TRBV2 and TRBJ2-7, is EPEVTQTPSHQVTQMGQEVILRCVPISNHLYFYWYRQILGQKVEFLVSFYNNEISEKSEIFDDQFSVERPDGSNFTLKIRSTKLEDSAMYFCASTQTGTFSYEQYFGPGTRLTVT.

V gene TRBV28 combines with J gene TRBJ1-4; D is unclear. Germline V gene data show CDR1 as MDHEN and CDR2 as SYDVKM. This CDR3 has 18 residues. V gave up 1 base and J gave up 2 bases, with 17 bases separating them. The CDR3 region has the DNA TGTGCCAGCAGTTTATTTGGGTGGGCGCCAAGGACTAATGAAAAACTGTTTTTT. Protein: CASSLFGWAPRTNEKLFF.

The gene calls are TRBV6-6 and TRBJ1-1; no definite D call. The V and J ends lost 2 bases and 0 bases respectively, with 13 bases between them. This CDR3 is 16 amino acids long. Germline CDR1 and CDR2: MNHNY and SVGAGI (reference sequence). For the CDR3, the DNA is TGTGCCAGCAGTTACAAGGTGGGCAGAATGAACACTGAAGCTTTCTTT. Residues: CASSYKVGRMNTEAFF.

This clone was recorded once. The chain links TRBV5-1 to TRBJ1-5, with 7 bases that match TRBD1. With V trimmed by 3 bases and J by 2 bases, 5 bases remained unmatched. From germline, CDR1 is SGHRS and CDR2 YFSETQ. There are 15 residues in the CDR3. The CDR3 sequence is CASSWGQWGNQPQHF. CDR3 DNA sequence: TGCGCCAGCAGCTGGGGACAGTGGGGCAATCAGCCCCAGCATTTT. Full variable domain (outside the CDR3, taken from reference TRBV5-1 and TRBJ1-5): KAGVTQTPRYLIKTRGQQVTLSCSPISGHRSVSWYQQTPGQGLQFLFEYFSETQRNKGNFPGRFSGRQFSNSRSEMNVSTLELGDSALYLCASSWGQWGNQPQHFGDGTRLSIL.

The chain couples TRBV28 to TRBJ2-7; D is ambiguous. The length of the CDR3 is 12 residues. Germline lookup yields CDR1 MDHEN and CDR2 SYDVKM. V lost 7 bases, J lost 2 bases, and 9 bases lay in between. This CDR3 reads CASTSTTYEQYF. The CDR3 bases are TGTGCCAGCACCTCCACCACCTACGAGCAGTACTTC.

This chain uses TRBV7-9 with TRBJ1-2; D not resolved. Trimming pared 5 bases from V and 2 bases from J, leaving 9 bases between. Germline values: CDR1 SEHNR, CDR2 FQNEAQ (reference sequence). This CDR3 is built from 13 residues. The DNA of the CDR3 is TGTGCCAGCAGCCCGACGGGGAACTATGGCTACACCTTC. It encodes CASSPTGNYGYTF.

Here the CDR3 reads CASSQLGGVTYNEQFF. For the CDR3, the DNA is TGTGCCAGCAGCCAGCTCGGCGGGGTTACCTACAATGAGCAGTTCTTC. The chain couples TRBV4-2 to TRBJ2-1, with D possibly TRBD2 on 6 matching bases. Trimming left V 3 bases short and J 2 bases short, with 14 bases between. CDR1 LGHNA and CDR2 YNFKEQ come from the germline V gene. There are 16 residues in the CDR3.

V usage is TRBV9 and J usage is TRBJ1-4, with D tentatively TRBD1 (5 bases). Germline assignment: CDR1 SGDLS and CDR2 YYNGEE. V dropped 4 bases and J dropped 5 bases, with 12 bases sitting between them. The CDR3 has 14 residues. CDR3 residues: CASSPGRANEKLFF. The CDR3 nucleotides are TGTGCCAGCAGCCCAGGGAGGGCAAATGAAAAACTGTTTTTT. The entire variable domain, with the rest obtained from reference TRBV9 and TRBJ1-4, is as follows: DSGVTQTPKHLITATGQRVTLRCSPRSGDLSVYWYQQSLDQGLQFLIQYYNGEERAKGNILERFSAQQFPDLHSELNLSSLELGDSALYFCASSPGRANEKLFFGSGTQLSVL.

The gene calls are TRBV19 and TRBJ1-5; D unclear. The germline V and J ends were trimmed by 5 bases and 0 bases, with 11 bases remaining between them. From germline, CDR1 is LNHDA and CDR2 SQIVND (reference sequence). The CDR3 runs to 15 residues. The CDR3 bases are TGTGCCAGTAGTGGAGGGTCCTTTAGCAATCAGCCCCAGCATTTT. This gives the protein CASSGGSFSNQPQHF.

This chain connects TRBV7-9 to TRBJ2-1, with 7 bases lining up with TRBD2. V lost 1 base and J lost 9; bases outside the gene matches: 9. The CDR3 covers 15 residues. CDR1 and CDR2 from the germline V gene are SEHNR and FQNEAQ (reference sequence). DNA for the CDR3: TGTGCCAGCAGCTTAGGTGGACGGGAGGCAACTGAGCAGTTCTTC. It specifies CASSLGGREATEQFF.

This clone occurred once. The V call is TRBV4-2, the J call TRBJ2-3, with D possibly matching TRBD2 (5 bases). Germline V gene sequence: CDR1 LGHNA, CDR2 YNFKEQ. The CDR3 covers 16 residues. Between the trimmed V and J ends, which lost 4 bases and 4 bases, there was a span of 18 bases. The CDR3 coding sequence is TGTGCCAGCAGCCCGGGGTCCCAATGGGTTGCAGATACGCAGTATTTT. Translating gives CASSPGSQWVADTQYF.

The chain uses TRBV2 and TRBJ1-1, with no clear D. Germline lookup yields CDR1 SNHLY and CDR2 FYNNEI. The CDR3 length is 15 residues. Trimming cost V 5 bases and J 1 base, with 14 bases left between them. CDR3 region: CASSSGRWENTEAFF. Here the CDR3 DNA reads TGTGCCAGCAGTTCCGGTAGATGGGAGAACACTGAAGCTTTCTTT.

J is TRBJ2-5 and V is TRBV4-3; weak D call: TRBD1 (5 bases). Germline CDR1 is LGHNA and CDR2 is YSLEER. With 0 bases removed from V and 4 bases from J, the gap between germline ends came to 18 bases. The length of the CDR3 is 17 residues. Here the CDR3 DNA reads TGCGCCAGCAGCCAAGATCTGATTTCAGGGATGGGAGAGACCCAGTACTTC. Its protein is CASSQDLISGMGETQYF.

Written as DNA, the CDR3 is TGTGCCAGCAAGGCAGACACTGAAGCTTTCTTT. This translates into CASKADTEAFF. The chain joins TRBV2 to TRBJ1-1; D is unresolved. This CDR3 is built from 11 residues. The V end lost 7 bases, the J end lost 3 bases, and 6 bases lay between the germline ends. Germline-derived CDR1 and CDR2 are SNHLY and FYNNEI.

The J gene is TRBJ1-1, the V gene TRBV7-9, with D maybe TRBD1 (6 bases). V was pared by 5 bases and J by 0 bases, with 13 bases between. CDR3 length: 15 amino acids. From germline, CDR1 is SEHNR and CDR2 FQNEAQ (reference sequence). The CDR3 sequence is CASSAPGQLNTEAFF. In nucleotides, the CDR3 is TGTGCCAGCAGCGCGCCGGGACAACTGAACACTGAAGCTTTCTTT.

The rearrangement joins TRBV7-2 to TRBJ2-2; 9 nucleotides line up with TRBD1. With 6 bases clipped from V and 3 bases from J, the junction kept 2 bases outside the gene matches. Germline CDR1 reads SGHTA; CDR2 reads FQGNSA. The CDR3 consists of 14 residues. CDR3 sequence reads: CASSYRGHTGELFF. The CDR3 coding sequence is TGTGCCAGCAGTTACAGGGGGCACACCGGGGAGCTGTTTTTT. Using reference TRBV7-2 and TRBJ2-2 for the parts outside the CDR3, the full variable domain is GAGVSQSPSNKVTEKGKDVELRCDPISGHTALYWYRQSLGQGLEFLIYFQGNSAPDKSGLPSDRFSAERTGGSVSTLTIQRTQQEDSAVYLCASSYRGHTGELFFGEGSRLTVL.

V and J are TRBV6-1 and TRBJ1-1, with D possibly being TRBD1 (5 bases). The CDR3 covers 13 residues. The V gene's germline CDR1 is MNHNS and CDR2 SASEGT. V lost 8 bases to trimming and J lost 2 bases, with 12 bases between them. The CDR3 DNA reads as TGTGCCAGCTCGGGACCGGTAAACACTGAAGCTTTCTTT. It codes for CASSGPVNTEAFF.

The genes are TRBV5-1 and TRBJ2-1; TRBD1 agrees at 9 bases. Per germline, CDR1 SGHRS and CDR2 YFSETQ. The CDR3 contains 13 residues. Trimming cost V 4 bases and J 9 bases; bases outside gene matches: 5. CDR3 nucleotides: TGCGCCAGCAGCCAACAGGGGGCGGCTGAGCAGTTCTTC. Protein sequence: CASSQQGAAEQFF.

The chain employs TRBV5-1 and TRBJ2-7; 9 bases are shared with TRBD1. Trimming took 4 bases from V and 7 from J; bases not matched to a gene: 9. The CDR3 is 14 residues long. CDR1 SGHRS and CDR2 YFSETQ come from the germline V gene. The CDR3 nucleotides read TGCGCCAGCAGCCCGGGGGGACAGGGAGATGAGCAGTACTTC. Encoded protein: CASSPGGQGDEQYF.

This chain uses TRBV5-1 with TRBJ2-5; TRBD1 aligns across 10 bases. The CDR3 sequence is 14 residues long. Germline CDR1 reads SGHRS; CDR2 reads YFSETQ. The V gene end was trimmed by 5 bases and the J gene end by 5 bases; junction bases not matched to a gene: 6. CDR3 DNA: TGCGCCAGCAGGTCCGGGACAGGGGTTGAGACCCAGTACTTC. As protein: CASRSGTGVETQYF.

This clone was counted between two and nine times. V is TRBV5-1 and J is TRBJ1-5; 7 nucleotides agree with TRBD1. This CDR3 contains 17 residues. The germline CDR1 and CDR2 sequences are SGHRS and YFSETQ. V gave up 4 bases and J gave up 0 bases; unmatched junction bases: 10. DNA of the CDR3: TGCGCCAGCAGCACCGGGACAGATGATTATAGCAATCAGCCCCAGCATTTT. As protein: CASSTGTDDYSNQPQHF. The entire variable domain, with the rest obtained from reference TRBV5-1 and TRBJ1-5, is as follows: KAGVTQTPRYLIKTRGQQVTLSCSPISGHRSVSWYQQTPGQGLQFLFEYFSETQRNKGNFPGRFSGRQFSNSRSEMNVSTLELGDSALYLCASSTGTDDYSNQPQHFGDGTRLSIL.

The chain uses TRBV28 and TRBJ2-1; D unresolved. Germline CDR1 reads MDHEN; CDR2 reads SYDVKM. The CDR3 extends over 15 amino acids. V dropped 2 bases and J dropped 0 bases, with 8 bases sitting between them. CDR3 loop: CASSLTGSSYNEQFF. DNA of the CDR3: TGTGCCAGCAGTTTAACGGGTTCCTCCTACAATGAGCAGTTCTTC.

This clone was counted a single time. This chain connects TRBV5-4 to TRBJ2-3; maybe TRBD1 (5 bases). Germline-derived CDR1 and CDR2 are SGHNT and YYREEE (reference sequence). The CDR3 totals 13 residues. Trimming cost V 4 bases and J 3 bases, with 9 bases left between them. The CDR3 nucleotides read TGTGCCAGCAGCCGCGACAGTACAGATACGCAGTATTTT. Translated: CASSRDSTDTQYF. The full variable domain, rest sourced from reference TRBV5-4 and TRBJ2-3, is ETGVTQSPTHLIKTRGQQVTLRCSSQSGHNTVSWYQQALGQGPQFIFQYYREEENGRGNFPPRFSGLQFPNYSSELNVNALELDDSALYLCASSRDSTDTQYFGPGTRLTVL.